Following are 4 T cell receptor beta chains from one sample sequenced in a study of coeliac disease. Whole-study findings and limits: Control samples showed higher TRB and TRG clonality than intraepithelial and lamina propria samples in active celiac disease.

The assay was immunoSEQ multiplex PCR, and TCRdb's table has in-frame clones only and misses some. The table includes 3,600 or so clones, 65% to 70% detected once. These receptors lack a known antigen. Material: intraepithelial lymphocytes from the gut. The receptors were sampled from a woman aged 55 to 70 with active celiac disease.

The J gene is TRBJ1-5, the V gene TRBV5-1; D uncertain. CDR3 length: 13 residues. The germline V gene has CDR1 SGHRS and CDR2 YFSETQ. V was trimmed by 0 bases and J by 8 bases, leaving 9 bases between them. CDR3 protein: CASSLVPAEPQHF. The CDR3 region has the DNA TGCGCCAGCAGCTTGGTCCCGGCGGAGCCCCAGCATTTT.

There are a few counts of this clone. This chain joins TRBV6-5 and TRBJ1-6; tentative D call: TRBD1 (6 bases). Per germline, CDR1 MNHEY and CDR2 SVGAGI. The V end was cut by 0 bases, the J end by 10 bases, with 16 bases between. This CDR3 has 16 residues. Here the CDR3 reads CASSYSKAGAISPLHF. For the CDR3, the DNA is TGTGCCAGCAGTTACTCGAAGGCAGGGGCTATCTCACCCCTCCACTTT.

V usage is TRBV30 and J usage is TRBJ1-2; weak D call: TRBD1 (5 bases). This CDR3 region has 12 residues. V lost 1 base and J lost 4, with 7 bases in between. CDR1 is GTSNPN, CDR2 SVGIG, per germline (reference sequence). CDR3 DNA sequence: TGTGCCTGGAGTGGGGGCCTCTATGGCTACACCTTC. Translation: CAWSGGLYGYTF. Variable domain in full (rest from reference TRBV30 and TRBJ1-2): SQTIHQWPATLVQPVGSPLSLECTVEGTSNPNLYWYRQAAGRGLQLLFYSVGIGQISSEVPQNLSASRPQDRQFILSSKKLLLSDSGFYLCAWSGGLYGYTFGSGTRLTVV.

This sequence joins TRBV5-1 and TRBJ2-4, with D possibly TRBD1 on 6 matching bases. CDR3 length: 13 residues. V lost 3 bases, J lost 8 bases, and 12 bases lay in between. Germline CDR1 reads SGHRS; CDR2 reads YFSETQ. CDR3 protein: CASSSQGTDIQYF. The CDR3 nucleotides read TGCGCCAGCAGCTCTCAGGGGACGGACATTCAGTACTTC.